Listed below are T cell receptor beta chains from one sample, sequenced in a study of T cells expressing NK-cell markers. TCRdb re-called the 5' RACE reads and catalogs CDR3 proteins one per entry, DNA excluded. The sample totals under 200,000 distinct CDR3 sequences. Input material: blood T cells: a sorted CD56 or NKG2C T cell subset, CD4+ or CD8+ T cells, or bulk PBMC T cells (not recorded which). The origin of the receptors is a woman aged 18 to 75 in good health. Both conserved end residues are part of each CDR3.

TRBV12-5	14	TRBJ1-3	CASGLVGRGNTIYF
TRBV20-1	14	TRBJ2-3	CSARDLKISSTQYF
TRBV30	13	TRBJ2-1	CAWSGTSYNEQFF
TRBV29-1	12	TRBJ1-2	CSVDIDFYGYTF
TRBV5-5	14	TRBJ2-7	CASSFETVAYEQYF
TRBV20-1	14	TRBJ2-2	CSARSGRVSGELFF
TRBV12-3/TRBV12-4	13	TRBJ1-2	CASSFGGYYGYTF
TRBV4-2	14	TRBJ2-1	CASSQGDPTNEQFF
TRBV7-9	13	TRBJ2-5	CASSFNRVETQYF
TRBV20-1	14	TRBJ2-5	CSALSWGVGETQYF
TRBV5-1	15	TRBJ2-2	CASSWGTDDTGELFF
TRBV7-2	14	TRBJ2-7	CASSSGGTGKRQYF
TRBV19	14	TRBJ2-3	CASSVGPSTDTQYF
TRBV20-1	16	TRBJ1-1	CSARAPWGQGAGEAFF
TRBV12-3/TRBV12-4	15	TRBJ2-5	CASSRDRGRKETQYF
TRBV12-3/TRBV12-4	13	TRBJ1-6	CASTYYRDSPLHF
TRBV12-3/TRBV12-4	17	TRBJ2-3	CASSLPQTSGGTDTQYF
TRBV27	17	TRBJ2-1	CASSWVKGESSYNEQFF
TRBV10-3	17	TRBJ2-6	CAISEGQGLTGANVLTF
TRBV7-9	15	TRBJ2-3	CASRPDAGYTDTQYF
TRBV3-1	13	TRBJ1-1	CASSQGRTKLAFF
TRBV9	14	TRBJ1-4	CASSVDATNEKLFF